These 32 T cell receptor beta chains were sequenced from one sample in a study of cytomegalovirus exposure and HLA in healthy donors. The PCR used 60 Vbeta and 13 Jbeta primers. Method: immunoSEQ multiplex PCR; TCRdb's copy keeps in-frame clones and lacks some. The data hold 150,000 or so clones, with about two thirds observed a single time. Sequenced: PBMCs. The source of these receptors is a man aged 30-40 years in good health and CMV-seropositive.

A few counts support this clone. The same CDR3 is also encoded by other DNA sequences in this sample. V and J are TRBV9 and TRBJ2-1; the match to TRBD2 covers 8 bases. In germline, CDR1 is SGDLS, CDR2 YYNGEE. J lost 7 bases, V lost 0 bases, and 6 bases had no gene match. The CDR3 is 15 residues long. In DNA form, the CDR3 reads TGTGCCAGCAGCGTAGTAACTAGCGGCTTGAATGAGCAGTTCTTC. This codes for CASSVVTSGLNEQFF.

The genes are TRBV7-9 and TRBJ2-3, with 12 bases aligning to TRBD2. CDR1 and CDR2 from the germline V gene are SEHNR and FQNEAQ (reference sequence). The CDR3 loop spans 17 amino acids. The J segment lost 1 base and the V segment lost 2 bases, leaving 4 bases of the junction unmatched. The CDR3 coding sequence is TGTGCCAGCAGCTTATCGACTAGCGGGAGTCGCACAGATACGCAGTATTTT. Amino acids: CASSLSTSGSRTDTQYF.

This chain links TRBV21-1 with TRBJ2-1; the table calls TRBD2, which could not be checked here. TRBV21-1 corresponds to a pseudogene. The CDR3 totals 19 residues. The DNA for the CDR3 is TGTGCCAGCAGCAAGGGACTAGCGGGAACCACCAAGGGCTACAATGAGCAGTTCTTC. Translated, it gives CASSKGLAGTTKGYNEQFF.

The V and J genes are TRBV7-9 and TRBJ2-7; D is perhaps TRBD1 (6 bases). The V gene lost 8 bases and the J gene lost 3 bases, with 14 bases spanning the gap. Germline V gives CDR1 SEHNR, CDR2 FQNEAQ (reference sequence). The CDR3 sequence is 13 residues long. CDR3 nucleotide sequence: TGTGCCAGCGGAACAGGGAACCACTACGAGCAGTACTTC. As protein: CASGTGNHYEQYF.

The chain uses TRBV30 and TRBJ2-1; TRBD2 aligns across 7 bases. The V segment lost 5 bases and the J segment 4 bases; nucleotides outside the gene matches: 8. CDR3 length: 14 amino acids. CDR1 is GTSNPN, CDR2 SVGIG, per germline (reference sequence). The CDR3 DNA follows: TGTGCCTGGGGACGAGCGGGATTTTACAATGAGCAGTTCTTC. This sequence encodes CAWGRAGFYNEQFF. Drawing the rest from reference TRBV30 and TRBJ2-1, the complete variable domain is SQTIHQWPATLVQPVGSPLSLECTVEGTSNPNLYWYRQAAGRGLQLLFYSVGIGQISSEVPQNLSASRPQDRQFILSSKKLLLSDSGFYLCAWGRAGFYNEQFFGPGTRLTVL.

This clone was seen a handful of times. The chain has TRBV30 and TRBJ1-2, with TRBD1 identical over 11 bases. Germline V gene data show CDR1 as GTSNPN and CDR2 as SVGIG (reference sequence). CDR3 length: 15 residues. Unmatched junction bases numbered 7, after V lost 3 bases and J lost 4 bases. CDR3 amino acids: CAWSGQGAGGYGYTF. CDR3 nucleotides: TGTGCCTGGAGCGGACAGGGGGCCGGTGGCTATGGCTACACCTTC.

In nucleotides, the CDR3 is TGCGCCCCACCATTCGGGTTTTCCTACGAGCAGTACTTC. It yields the protein CAPPFGFSYEQYF. V gene TRBV4-1 combines with J gene TRBJ2-7, with no clear D. Deletions cut 11 bases from V and 1 base from J, with 15 bases between. The CDR3 spans 13 residues. CDR1 and CDR2 (germline): MGHRA, YSYEKL.

In DNA, the CDR3 is TGTGCCAGCAGTTCCGGGACAGGGTCTTTAGGCTACACCTTC. It encodes CASSSGTGSLGYTF. V is TRBV28 and J is TRBJ1-2; 9 nucleotides match TRBD1. Germline values: CDR1 MDHEN, CDR2 SYDVKM. CDR3 length: 14 amino acids. The V and J ends lost 4 bases and 8 bases, in that order; junction bases with no gene match: 8.

CDR3 protein: CASSVSGGPVHEQYF. The DNA for the CDR3 is TGCGCCAGCAGCGTATCAGGGGGCCCAGTCCACGAGCAGTACTTC. The chain is built from TRBV5-1 and TRBJ2-7; 8 bases line up with TRBD1. V lost 4 bases and J lost 5; bases outside the gene matches: 11. The CDR3 contains 15 residues. Germline assignment: CDR1 SGHRS and CDR2 YFSETQ.

V gene TRBV21-1 combines with J gene TRBJ2-7; no DNA check was done on the table's D call, TRBD2. TRBV21-1 constitutes a pseudogene. This CDR3 has 15 amino acids. For the CDR3, the DNA is TGTGCCAGCAGCAAAGGAATAGGACTCATCTACGAGCAGTACTTC. Translated: CASSKGIGLIYEQYF.

V usage is TRBV5-1 and J usage is TRBJ1-2, with TRBD1 as a possible D gene (5 bases). CDR1 and CDR2 (germline): SGHRS, YFSETQ. Trimming shortened V by 4 bases and J by 8 bases, and 18 bases separated the two germline ends. The CDR3 totals 14 residues. Here the CDR3 reads CASSQTGVPNGYTF. Written as DNA, the CDR3 is TGCGCCAGCAGCCAGACGGGGGTCCCGAACGGCTACACCTTC.

CDR3 sequence: CASSYGTSDTDTQYF. In DNA, the CDR3 is TGTGCCAGCAGTTACGGGACTAGCGACACAGATACGCAGTATTTT. The gene calls are TRBV6-5 and TRBJ2-3, with 10 bases matching TRBD2. V trimming: 2 bases; J trimming: 2 bases; junction bases outside the gene matches: 1. This CDR3 is built from 15 residues. Germline CDR1 is MNHEY and CDR2 is SVGAGI.

This chain connects TRBV27 to TRBJ2-4; 9 positions agree with TRBD1. This CDR3 is 14 amino acids long. Germline values: CDR1 MNHEY, CDR2 SMNVEV (reference sequence). Trimming took 5 bases from V and 9 from J; bases not matched to a gene: 8. The CDR3 sequence is CASSPGTGSGIQYF. Written as DNA, the CDR3 is TGTGCCAGCAGTCCAGGGACAGGGAGTGGCATTCAGTACTTC.

This clone was detected only a few times. This chain uses TRBV5-7 with TRBJ2-7; D is unclear. TRBV5-7 is given ORF status, its function remaining uncertain. The CDR3 length is 11 residues. Trimming took off 4 bases at V and 8 bases at J, with 10 bases between the two ends. CDR3 protein: CASSTDTQQYF. CDR3 nucleotide sequence: TGTGCCAGCAGCACCGACACTCAGCAGTACTTC.

The chain is built from TRBV29-1 and TRBJ2-7; 11 bases are a match to TRBD1. V dropped 4 bases and J dropped 5; count of bases not matched to a gene: 10. The CDR3 has 15 amino acids. Per the germline V gene, CDR1 is SQVTM and CDR2 is ANQGSEA. CDR3 DNA sequence: TGCAGCGTTGGAGGGACAGGGGGAGCGTCTCACGAGCAGTACTTC. This codes for CSVGGTGGASHEQYF.

The V call is TRBV30, the J call TRBJ1-1; the D gene is possibly TRBD1 (5 bases). This CDR3 is 15 amino acids long. The germline V gene encodes CDR1 GTSNPN and CDR2 SVGIG (reference sequence). Trimming removed 0 bases from V and 6 bases from J, with 17 bases in between. The CDR3 DNA follows: TGTGCCTGGAGTGTAAAGGTGGGGGGGAGGCCTGAAGCTTTCTTT. Translating it yields CAWSVKVGGRPEAFF.

V gene TRBV28 combines with J gene TRBJ2-5; D not resolved. The J call is uncertain, as TRBJ2-7 better fits the DNA end. CDR1 is MDHEN, CDR2 SYDVKM, per germline. The CDR3 is 11 residues long. The CDR3 sequence is CASSVDYEQYF. The DNA of the CDR3 is TGTGCCAGCAGCGTCGACTACGAGCAGTACTTC.

This clone has only one observation. V gene TRBV7-2 combines with J gene TRBJ2-2; D possibly corresponds to TRBD1 (6 bases). CDR1 and CDR2 from the germline V gene are SGHTA and FQGNSA. CDR3 length: 14 amino acids. Trimming left V 5 bases short and J 3 bases short, with 10 bases between. The chain's CDR3 is CASSLQGDTGELFF. CDR3 sequence (DNA): TGTGCCAGCAGCCTACAGGGTGACACCGGGGAGCTGTTTTTT.

V and J are TRBV28 and TRBJ1-1; 11 bases are shared with TRBD1. With V trimmed by 1 base and J by 6 bases, 4 bases remained unmatched. There are 15 residues in the CDR3. CDR1 is MDHEN and CDR2 is SYDVKM in the germline V gene. In DNA, the CDR3 is TGTGCCAGCAGTTTATTTCAGGGACAGGGGGCTGAAGCTTTCTTT. Its translation is CASSLFQGQGAEAFF.

The CDR3 here is CASSLSTGVGNTEAFF. The CDR3, as DNA: TGCGCCAGCAGCTTGTCGACAGGGGTGGGGAACACTGAAGCTTTCTTT. V is TRBV5-1 and J is TRBJ1-1, with TRBD1 matching 8 bases. The germline V gene encodes CDR1 SGHRS and CDR2 YFSETQ. The CDR3 spans 16 residues. J was trimmed by 1 base and V by 1 base; bases with no gene match: 6.

This clone was seen a handful of times. The chain recombines TRBV11-3 with TRBJ2-7; a possible D gene is TRBD2 (5 bases). Trimming took off 0 bases at V and 4 bases at J, with 16 bases between the two ends. The CDR3 has 16 residues. From germline, CDR1 is SGHNT and CDR2 YENEEA. This CDR3 reads CASSLDSIRSGYEQYF. CDR3 bases: TGTGCCAGCAGCTTAGATTCTATTAGGAGCGGATACGAGCAGTACTTC. Together with reference TRBV11-3 and TRBJ2-7, the CDR3 gives the full variable domain: EAGVVQSPRYKIIEKKQPVAFWCNPISGHNTLYWYLQNLGQGPELLIRYENEEAVDDSQLPKDRFSAERLKGVDSTLKIQPAELGDSAVYLCASSLDSIRSGYEQYFGPGTRLTVT.

J is TRBJ2-2 and V is TRBV5-1; 11 bases agree with TRBD2. V dropped 4 bases and J dropped 0; count of bases not matched to a gene: 2. CDR1 is SGHRS, CDR2 YFSETQ, per germline. The CDR3 consists of 16 residues. CDR3 DNA: TGCGCCAGCAGCATAGCGGGAGGGTCGAACACCGGGGAGCTGTTTTTT. Amino acid sequence: CASSIAGGSNTGELFF.

This clone was found once. This chain connects TRBV7-6 to TRBJ2-5; 7 bases map to TRBD2. With 5 bases clipped from V and 3 bases from J, the junction kept 6 bases outside the gene matches. CDR3 length equals 14 residues. Germline V lookup: CDR1 SGHVS, CDR2 FNYEAQ. CDR3 coding DNA: TGTGCCAGCAGCGGTAGTGGGGGGGAAGAGACCCAGTACTTC. This translates into CASSGSGGEETQYF.

The sample holds a few counts of this clone. The J gene is TRBJ2-7, the V gene TRBV7-9; 12 bases are shared with TRBD1. With V trimmed by 5 bases and J by 7 bases, 12 bases remained unmatched. Germline-derived CDR1 and CDR2 are SEHNR and FQNEAQ (reference sequence). The CDR3 spans 16 residues. CDR3 nucleotides: TGTGCCAGCAGCCCATATGGGGGACAGGGGGCGCAAGAGCAGTACTTC. The encoded protein is CASSPYGGQGAQEQYF. Looking up the rest from reference TRBV7-9 and TRBJ2-7 gives the full variable domain: DTGVSQNPRHKITKRGQNVTFRCDPISEHNRLYWYRQTLGQGPEFLTYFQNEAQLEKSRLLSDRFSAERPKGSFSTLEIQRTEQGDSAMYLCASSPYGGQGAQEQYFGPGTRLTVT.

The chain has TRBV5-1 and TRBJ2-1; no definite D call. Trimming took 2 bases from V and 10 from J, leaving 7 bases between them. CDR1 and CDR2 from the germline V gene are SGHRS and YFSETQ. The CDR3 runs to 11 residues. The CDR3 DNA reads TGCGCCAGCAGCTTCGCCCTAGAGCAGTTCTTC. This codes for CASSFALEQFF.

The rearrangement joins TRBV5-4 to TRBJ2-7; 7 positions agree with TRBD2. In germline, CDR1 is SGHNT, CDR2 YYREEE (reference sequence). The length of the CDR3 is 13 residues. Trimming cost V 0 bases and J 5 bases; bases outside gene matches: 2. The CDR3: CASSLGGGDEQYF. The CDR3 nucleotides read TGTGCCAGCAGCTTGGGGGGGGGTGACGAGCAGTACTTC. Drawing the rest from reference TRBV5-4 and TRBJ2-7, the complete variable domain is ETGVTQSPTHLIKTRGQQVTLRCSSQSGHNTVSWYQQALGQGPQFIFQYYREEENGRGNFPPRFSGLQFPNYSSELNVNALELDDSALYLCASSLGGGDEQYFGPGTRLTVT.

V is TRBV6-5 and J is TRBJ2-7; D not certain. CDR3 size: 15 residues. V was clipped by 0 bases and J by 0 bases, with 9 bases between them. CDR1 is MNHEY and CDR2 is SVGAGI in the germline V gene. The CDR3 DNA reads TGTGCCAGCAGTTACTCGTTCGGCGGCTCCTACGAGCAGTACTTC. This gives the protein CASSYSFGGSYEQYF.

This chain joins TRBV9 and TRBJ2-5; D is perhaps TRBD2 (6 bases). Germline V gene sequence: CDR1 SGDLS, CDR2 YYNGEE. The CDR3 runs 15 residues. V dropped 7 bases and J dropped 5 bases, with 21 bases sitting between them. The CDR3 is CASGSAGSQSETQYF. Written as DNA, the CDR3 is TGTGCCAGCGGATCGGCGGGAAGCCAGTCGGAGACCCAGTACTTC.

This chain uses TRBV6-5 with TRBJ2-5; D is unclear. Trimming shortened V by 6 bases and J by 6 bases, and 8 bases separated the two germline ends. The CDR3 runs 11 residues. Germline CDR1 reads MNHEY; CDR2 reads SVGAGI. The CDR3: CASSLKKTQYF. CDR3 DNA: TGTGCCAGCAGCCTTAAAAAGACCCAGTACTTC.

V gene TRBV6-1 combines with J gene TRBJ2-5; D uncertain. The CDR3 consists of 15 residues. The V end was cut by 6 bases, the J end by 1 base, with 15 bases between. The germline gives CDR1 MNHNS, CDR2 SASEGT. The chain's CDR3 is CASRITWASQETQYF. CDR3 nucleotides: TGTGCCAGCAGAATTACCTGGGCGAGCCAAGAGACCCAGTACTTC.

This chain's CDR3 is CASSAGQTIPNTEAFF. The CDR3 DNA reads TGTGCCAGCAGCGCGGGACAAACTATACCTAACACTGAAGCTTTCTTT. V is TRBV9 and J is TRBJ1-1; D might be TRBD1 (6 bases). V was trimmed by 3 bases and J by 2 bases, leaving 17 bases between them. The length of the CDR3 is 16 residues. Germline V gene sequence: CDR1 SGDLS, CDR2 YYNGEE.

V and J are TRBV19 and TRBJ1-5, with TRBD1 as a possible D gene (5 bases). Between the trimmed V and J ends, which lost 4 bases and 2 bases, there was a span of 9 bases. CDR3 length equals 14 residues. The germline CDR1 and CDR2 sequences are LNHDA and SQIVND (reference sequence). The chain's CDR3 is CASSRTGGNQPQHF. In nucleotides, the CDR3 is TGTGCCAGTAGTAGAACAGGAGGCAATCAGCCCCAGCATTTT. Drawing the rest from reference TRBV19 and TRBJ1-5, the complete variable domain is DGGITQSPKYLFRKEGQNVTLSCEQNLNHDAMYWYRQDPGQGLRLIYYSQIVNDFQKGDIAEGYSVSREKKESFPLTVTSAQKNPTAFYLCASSRTGGNQPQHFGDGTRLSIL.